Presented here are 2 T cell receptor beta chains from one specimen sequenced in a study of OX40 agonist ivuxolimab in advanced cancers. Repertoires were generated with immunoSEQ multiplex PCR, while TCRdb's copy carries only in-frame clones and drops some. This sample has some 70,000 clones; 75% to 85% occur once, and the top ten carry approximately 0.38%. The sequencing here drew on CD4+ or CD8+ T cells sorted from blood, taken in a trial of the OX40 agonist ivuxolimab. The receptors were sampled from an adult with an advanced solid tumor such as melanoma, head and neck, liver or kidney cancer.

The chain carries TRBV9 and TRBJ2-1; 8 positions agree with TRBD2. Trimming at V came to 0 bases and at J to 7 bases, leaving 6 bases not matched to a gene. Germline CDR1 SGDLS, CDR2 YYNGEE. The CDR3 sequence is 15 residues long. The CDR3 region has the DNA TGTGCCAGCAGCGTAGAGGGGACTAGGAGGAATGAGCAGTTCTTC. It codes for CASSVEGTRRNEQFF.

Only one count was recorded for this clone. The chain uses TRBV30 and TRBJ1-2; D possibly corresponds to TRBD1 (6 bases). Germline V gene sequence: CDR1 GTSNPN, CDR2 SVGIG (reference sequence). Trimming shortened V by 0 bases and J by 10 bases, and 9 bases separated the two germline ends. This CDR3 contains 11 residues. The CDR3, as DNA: TGTGCCTGGAGTGTGGGGGGGCACTACACCTTC. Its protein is CAWSVGGHYTF.